Here is one T cell receptor beta chain with its context. Its antigen is currently not known. Base qualities are missing; no much larger clone stands one base away. Trimming accounts for 2 bases at V and 9 bases at J, while the number of junction bases matched to no gene is 10. From cysteine to phenylalanine, the CDR3 is 18 amino acids long. The DNA shown is the 54-base CDR3, in frame from base 1. As encoded in the germline V gene, CDR1 is MDHEN while CDR2 is SYDVKM. Only healthy Caucasian donors were included. Three pairs of female monozygotic twins, all aged roughly 18 to 29 years, made up the twin cohort. RNA for TCR libraries was isolated from peripheral blood mononuclear cells. The library came from 5' RACE. Instrument used: Illumina HiSeq 2000. A universal primer binding site was added through template switching, and the final cDNA carried a unique molecular identifier so that TCR cDNA molecules could be counted accurately. Specific primers in the conserved constant-segment region were used to synthesize first-strand cDNA for TCR alpha and beta chains. Each cDNA library was double barcoded, with a SMART-Mk sample barcode plus Illumina barcodes, to control for contamination. TruSeq adapter sequences and Illumina sample barcodes were added in two successive PCR steps. Sequencing of the TCR alpha and beta cDNA libraries was done on the Illumina HiSeq platform using custom primers. From the authors' description of their analysis: Unique molecular identifiers were extracted from raw reads with MiGEC, and CDR3 positions were determined with MiXCR. For each individual, recombination models were inferred using an EM algorithm with the repgenHMM and IGoR tools. Shared clonotypes were analyzed with the tcR package in R, and sharing was normalized by the product of cloneset sizes. Out-of-frame nonproductive sequences were analyzed to study raw recombination free of thymic and clonal selection effects. The public sequencing data were trimmed at Q25 with fastp and processed into clonotypes with MiXCR by TCRdb, which kept only in-frame beta chains. CDR3 protein duplicates are merged, each entry listing the most common genes and DNA. For this entry, the V and J calls and clone size follow TCRdb and not the study's own pipeline. Across this sample there are hundreds of thousands of distinct CDR3 sequences, with 12% seen only once. Around 1.5% of the sample lies in the top ten.

The record originates from a study of identical twins (dated by TCRdb to about 2016). Broadly, across the study: To test whether fetal clonotypes persist, this study deep-sequenced TCR alpha and beta repertoires from monozygotic twins, from unrelated adults of various ages, and from cord blood. To rule out contamination, replicate twin experiments were performed at different times with different library preparation protocols. Paper-wide results and their limitations: Out-of-frame TCR alpha sequences shared between twins showed an excess of low generation-probability sequences compared with coincidental sharing between unrelated individuals. Because the same donors could not be followed over many years, the conclusions depended on cross-sectional statistical analysis. Abundant cord blood beta clonotypes carried fewer insertions; young adult naive repertoires showed a weaker similar trend, while memory repertoires showed none. The excess sharing between twins in beta out-of-frame sequences was weaker because fewer shared sequences reduced the signal-to-noise ratio. In monozygotic twins, recombination models systematically underestimated out-of-frame TCR alpha sharing, but the models matched the sharing seen between unrelated individuals. Invariant T cells such as MAIT and iNKT could partly confound zero-insertion analyses, though diverse VJ usage argued against this for most clonotypes.

This sample was shared with a second study, whose subject was yellow fever vaccine responses in identical twins. The second study also describes: The authors reported that the T cell response to vaccination in identical twins appeared partly convergent and partly personalized. The study precisely tracked vaccine-responding T cell clones in identical twins.

The source material was PBMCs. The V and J genes are TRBV28 and TRBJ2-1, with 16 bases matching TRBD2. This clonotype originated in a young woman in good health. CDR3 reads: CASSLPGTSGRVVREQFF. Read as DNA, the sequence is TGTGCCAGCAGTTTACCCGGGACTAGCGGGAGGGTTGTGCGTGAGCAGTTCTTC.